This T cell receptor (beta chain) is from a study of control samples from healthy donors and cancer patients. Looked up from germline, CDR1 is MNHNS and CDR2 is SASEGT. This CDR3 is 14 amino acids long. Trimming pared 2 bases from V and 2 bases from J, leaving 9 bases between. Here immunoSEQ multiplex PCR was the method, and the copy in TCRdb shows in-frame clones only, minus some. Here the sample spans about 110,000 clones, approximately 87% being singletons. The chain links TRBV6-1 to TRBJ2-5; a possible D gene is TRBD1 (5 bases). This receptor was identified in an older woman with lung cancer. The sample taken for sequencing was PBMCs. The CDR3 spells CASSEWGPQETQYF. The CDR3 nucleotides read TGTGCCAGCAGTGAATGGGGCCCGCAAGAGACCCAGTACTTC.